This T cell receptor beta chain was found in a study of cytomegalovirus exposure and HLA in healthy donors. The length of the CDR3 is 16 residues. The V and J ends lost 4 bases and 4 bases, in that order; junction bases with no gene match: 3. The germline V gene has CDR1 ENHRY and CDR2 SYGVKD. The data were produced by immunoSEQ multiplex PCR, yet TCRdb's version contains in-frame clones alone and is incomplete. The sample lists about 76,000 clones; 94% were seen once. The chain uses TRBV10-3 and TRBJ2-1; TRBD2 agrees at 14 bases. The clonotype originates from a man between 18 and 35 years old in good health and CMV-seropositive. Input material: PBMCs. The CDR3 DNA follows: TGTGCCATCAGTGGGACTAGCGGGAGGCAATACAATGAGCAGTTCTTC. Residues: CAISGTSGRQYNEQFF.